Below are 9 T cell receptor beta chains sequenced from a single sample in a study of Graves' ophthalmopathy and Graves' hyperthyroidism. The study amplified TCR beta CDR3 regions using RNA transcripts. First-round RT-PCR relied on HTBI primers, and a second-round multiplex PCR came next. TCRdb redid the calling of the multiplex PCR reads with MiXCR, one entry per CDR3 protein. Here the sample spans some 200,000 distinct CDR3 sequences, roughly 27% being singletons. Material for sequencing was peripheral blood. The source is a man aged 50-59 years with Graves' ophthalmopathy.

This clonotype occurred many times. J is TRBJ1-5 and V is TRBV6-1; D is ambiguous. V lost 8 bases to trimming and J lost 1 base, with 12 bases between them. This CDR3 comprises 14 residues. Germline V CDR1 and CDR2: MNHNS, SASEGT. The CDR3 DNA follows: TGTGCCAGCTCCTCCCGCAGGAGCAATCAGCCCCAGCATTTT. It encodes CASSSRRSNQPQHF.

This clonotype has only one observation. The chain uses TRBV6-2 or TRBV6-3 and TRBJ1-1; D is perhaps TRBD1 (6 bases). Trimming took 6 bases from V and 8 from J, leaving 16 bases between them. The length of the CDR3 is 13 residues. Germline V gene data show CDR1 as MNHEY and CDR2 as SVGEGT. CDR3 amino acids: CASRGGGVGEAFF. For the CDR3, the DNA is TGTGCCAGCAGGGGCGGGGGCGTCGGAGAAGCTTTCTTT.

Many counts were recorded for this clonotype. This likely comes from a read error, as the CDR3 has no conserved phenylalanine or tryptophan at its end. This chain joins TRBV12-3 or TRBV12-4 and TRBJ1-1; weak D call: TRBD1 (5 bases). Trimming removed 6 bases from V and 3 bases from J, with 8 bases in between. CDR3 length: 12 residues. The CDR3 DNA sequence: TGTGCCAGCAGCCGACAGTACACTGAAGCTTTCCTT. Its protein is CASSRQYTEAFL.

This clonotype came up many times. CDR3 protein: CASSLELIGSYEQYF. The CDR3 nucleotides read TGCGCCAGCAGCTTGGAGTTAATAGGATCCTACGAGCAGTACTTC. This chain uses TRBV5-1 with TRBJ2-7; D remains ambiguous. This CDR3 contains 15 residues. Trimming stripped 0 bases from V and 1 base from J, with 11 bases between. CDR1 SGHRS and CDR2 YFSETQ come from the germline V gene.

This clonotype came up many times. The J gene is TRBJ2-2, the V gene TRBV4-3, with TRBD2 identical over 12 bases. Germline lookup yields CDR1 LGHNA and CDR2 YSLEER. V lost 7 bases and J lost 3; bases outside the gene matches: 6. This CDR3 has 16 amino acids. The CDR3 loop reads CASKLTSGSDTGELFF. The CDR3 DNA is TGCGCCAGCAAACTGACTAGCGGGAGCGACACCGGGGAGCTGTTTTTT.

This chain joins TRBV12-3 or TRBV12-4 and TRBJ1-5, with 7 bases matching TRBD1. J gave up 0 bases and V 6 bases, and 14 bases lay outside the gene matches. The CDR3 contains 18 residues. The chain's CDR3 is CASSPDSRGTYSNQPQHF. The CDR3 DNA reads as TGTGCCAGCAGCCCGGACTCCAGGGGGACTTATAGCAATCAGCCCCAGCATTTT.

A single count supports this clonotype. As DNA, the CDR3 is TGTGCCAGCACTTCCGCGGCGTGGGCTGCTGGCTACACCTTC. Its translation: CASTSAAWAAGYTF. J is TRBJ1-2 and V is TRBV7-2; D gene unclear. V shed 7 bases and J shed 7 bases, with 19 bases lying between them. The CDR3 runs 14 residues. The V gene's germline CDR1 is SGHTA and CDR2 FQGNSA.

This clonotype was seen many times. This chain links TRBV30 with TRBJ2-3; a possible D gene is TRBD2 (5 bases). From germline, CDR1 is GTSNPN and CDR2 SVGIG (reference sequence). This CDR3 is built from 16 residues. V lost 1 base and J lost 1, with 15 bases in between. CDR3 DNA: TGTGCCTGGAGTGAATGGCGGAGGAGTGGCACAGATACGCAGTATTTT. As protein: CAWSEWRRSGTDTQYF.

The V gene is TRBV12-3 or TRBV12-4, the J gene TRBJ2-7, with 7 bases fitting TRBD1. This CDR3 is 14 amino acids long. The V segment lost 7 bases and the J segment 2 bases; nucleotides outside the gene matches: 8. Here the CDR3 DNA reads TGTGCCAGCAATCGGGACAGAGGTACCTACGAGCAGTACTTC. Translating it yields CASNRDRGTYEQYF.